One sample yielded the 10 T cell receptor beta chains listed below, sequenced in a study of metastatic and nonmetastatic thyroid tumors. Via MiXCR, TCRdb re-called the PCR reads. The sample lists approximately 21,000 clones, about a quarter occurring once. Each patient went into thyroid surgery without having received any treatment. Sequencing was carried out using blood. These receptors came from a female donor with papillary thyroid cancer or a benign thyroid nodule (not recorded which). Some clones in this sample may be carry-over from other donors' samples.

This clone has a count of ten or more. The CDR3 region has the DNA TGTGCCAGCAGTGAGGTGGAAGGGACTGAAGCTTTCTTT. Its protein is CASSEVEGTEAFF. The J gene is TRBJ1-1, the V gene TRBV2, with D unclear. V was shortened by 3 bases and J by 5 bases, with 10 bases between the two germline ends. The germline gives CDR1 SNHLY, CDR2 FYNNEI. The CDR3 has 13 residues.

This clone was counted ten times or more. Additional DNA sequences in this sample encode the identical CDR3. The chain recombines TRBV24-1 with TRBJ2-2; TRBD1 aligns across 8 bases. Germline V CDR1 and CDR2: KGHDR, SFDVKD. Trimming took 7 bases from V and 6 from J; bases not matched to a gene: 15. The CDR3 contains 17 residues. This chain's CDR3 is CATSGPPQGAGAGELFF. For the CDR3, the DNA is TGTGCCACCAGCGGCCCCCCCCAGGGGGCAGGAGCCGGGGAGCTGTTTTTT.

This clone is classed as medium-sized. This sequence joins TRBV28 and TRBJ1-5; D is possibly TRBD1 (5 bases). CDR1 and CDR2 (germline): MDHEN, SYDVKM. The CDR3 extends over 12 amino acids. Trimming shortened V by 10 bases and J by 11 bases, and 18 bases separated the two germline ends. The CDR3 DNA sequence: TGTGCCACCTTAACGGGGGGTCCGTCCCAGCATTTT. Translation gives CATLTGGPSQHF. Full variable domain (missing parts from reference TRBV28 and TRBJ1-5): DVKVTQSSRYLVKRTGEKVFLECVQDMDHENMFWYRQDPGLGLRLIYFSYDVKMKEKGDIPEGYSVSREKKERFSLILESASTNQTSMYLCATLTGGPSQHFGDGTRLSIL.

This clone appeared a few times. The rearrangement uses TRBV10-2 and TRBJ2-5; 8 bases line up with TRBD2. After removal of 6 bases from V and 2 bases from J, the junction contained 5 bases not matched to a gene. This CDR3 region has 14 residues. Germline V gene lookup returns CDR1 WSHSY and CDR2 SAAADI. The CDR3 DNA sequence: TGCGCCAGCAGCGTAGCGGGGTCACAAGAGACCCAGTACTTC. It specifies CASSVAGSQETQYF.

Notes on this clone: The germline gene is not matched at one end of the junction; a read error may be the cause. The V gene is TRBV5-4, the J gene TRBJ2-2; D might be TRBD1 or TRBD2, each matching 5 bases. Germline assignment: CDR1 SGHNT and CDR2 YYREEE (reference sequence). This CDR3 is 15 amino acids long. The chain's CDR3 is CASSLGGSMDGELFF. The CDR3 nucleotides are TGTGCCAGCAGCTTGGGGGGGAGCATGGACGGGGAGCTATTTTTT.

The genes are TRBV11-1 and TRBJ2-1; 11 bases align to TRBD2. The V gene's germline CDR1 is SGHAT and CDR2 FQDESV (reference sequence). Unmatched junction bases numbered 4, after V lost 1 base and J lost 5 bases. The CDR3 has 16 residues. The CDR3 region is CASSLVASGRHNEQFF. The CDR3 coding sequence is TGTGCCAGCAGCTTAGTAGCTAGCGGGAGGCACAATGAGCAGTTCTTC. Together with reference TRBV11-1 and TRBJ2-1, the CDR3 gives the full variable domain: EAEVAQSPRYKITEKSQAVAFWCDPISGHATLYWYRQILGQGPELLVQFQDESVVDDSQLPKDRFSAERLKGVDSTLKIQPAELGDSAMYLCASSLVASGRHNEQFFGPGTRLTVL.

This sequence joins TRBV5-1 and TRBJ2-1, with 9 bases matching TRBD1. Trimming at V came to 0 bases and at J to 6 bases, leaving 7 bases not matched to a gene. The CDR3 sequence is 16 residues long. CDR1 is SGHRS and CDR2 is YFSETQ in the germline V gene. Here the CDR3 DNA reads TGCGCCAGCAGCTTGGAACAGGGGGCTCGGGCCAATGAGCAGTTCTTC. Amino acid sequence: CASSLEQGARANEQFF.

This clone was seen only a few times. The chain combines TRBV19 with TRBJ1-4; D is possibly TRBD1 (5 bases). CDR3 length: 15 residues. CDR1 is LNHDA and CDR2 is SQIVND in the germline V gene (reference sequence). Trimming stripped 3 bases from V and 0 bases from J, with 8 bases between. The CDR3 DNA is TGTGCCAGTAGTATGGGGGATGCAACTAATGAAAAACTGTTTTTT. Its translation is CASSMGDATNEKLFF.

Worth noting for this clone: The germline gene is not matched at one end of the junction; a read error may be the cause. The V call is TRBV6-1, the J call TRBJ2-7, with 9 bases lining up with TRBD2. The CDR3 covers 15 residues. Germline CDR1 is MNHNS and CDR2 is SASEGT. The CDR3 protein is CTSGSLAGVYDEQYF. Written as DNA, the CDR3 is TGTACCAGCGGAAGCTTAGCGGGAGTGTACGACGAGCAGTACTTC.

The chain uses TRBV14 and TRBJ1-3; 7 positions agree with TRBD1. CDR3 length: 16 residues. V lost 1 base, J lost 2 bases, and 5 bases stayed unmatched. Germline CDR1 SGHDN, CDR2 FVKESK. CDR3: CASSQARTGPGNTIYF. DNA of the CDR3: TGTGCCAGCAGCCAAGCTAGGACAGGCCCTGGAAACACCATATATTTT.